This record covers a single T cell receptor beta chain. Looked up from germline, CDR1 is SNHLY and CDR2 is FYNNEI. The CDR3 runs to 17 residues. Trimming pared 6 bases from V and 2 bases from J, leaving 20 bases between. This record belongs to a study of siplizumab effects on memory and regulatory T cells. Each sample had 95,000 to 100,000 TCR templates assayed. Profiled with immunoSEQ multiplex PCR; TCRdb holds only in-frame clones, not every one. Of some 120,000 clones listed, approximately 92% were seen once; the top ten hold over 0.15%. V is TRBV2 and J is TRBJ1-3, with D perhaps TRBD1 (6 bases). The TCR originated in a human donor in good health. What was sequenced was non-Treg CD4+ T cells sorted from blood. As DNA, the CDR3 is TGTGCCAGCAGCCTCGAAAATACAGGGACCGCTGGAAACACCATATATTTT. It specifies CASSLENTGTAGNTIYF.